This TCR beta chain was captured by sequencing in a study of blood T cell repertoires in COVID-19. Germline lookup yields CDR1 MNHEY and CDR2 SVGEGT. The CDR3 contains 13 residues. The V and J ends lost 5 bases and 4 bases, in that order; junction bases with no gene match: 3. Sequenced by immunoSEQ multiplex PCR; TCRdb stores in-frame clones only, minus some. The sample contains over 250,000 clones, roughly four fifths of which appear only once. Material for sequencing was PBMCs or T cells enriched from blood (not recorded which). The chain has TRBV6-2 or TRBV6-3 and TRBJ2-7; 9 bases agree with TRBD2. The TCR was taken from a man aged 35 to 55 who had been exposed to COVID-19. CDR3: CASSRLADYEQYF. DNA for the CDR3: TGTGCCAGCAGTAGACTAGCGGATTACGAGCAGTACTTC.